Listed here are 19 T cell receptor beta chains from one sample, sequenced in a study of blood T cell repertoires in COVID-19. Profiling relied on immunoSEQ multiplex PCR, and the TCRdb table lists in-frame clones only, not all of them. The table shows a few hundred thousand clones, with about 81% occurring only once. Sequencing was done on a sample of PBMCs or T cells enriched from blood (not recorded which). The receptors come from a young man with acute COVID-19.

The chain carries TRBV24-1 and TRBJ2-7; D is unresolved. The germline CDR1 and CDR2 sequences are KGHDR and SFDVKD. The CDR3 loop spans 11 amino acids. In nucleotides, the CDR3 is TGTGCCACCAGTGATCGGGTGAGCACGGACGTC. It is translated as CATSDRVSTDV.

The CDR3 DNA follows: TGTGCCAGCAGCAAAGGGGGGGACAGGGGGACTACCCTCAATCAGCCCCAGCATTTT. It encodes CASSKGGDRGTTLNQPQHF. The chain has TRBV21-1 and TRBJ1-5; the listed D gene, TRBD1, was not tested against the DNA. TRBV21-1 is noted as a pseudogene. The CDR3 is 19 amino acids.

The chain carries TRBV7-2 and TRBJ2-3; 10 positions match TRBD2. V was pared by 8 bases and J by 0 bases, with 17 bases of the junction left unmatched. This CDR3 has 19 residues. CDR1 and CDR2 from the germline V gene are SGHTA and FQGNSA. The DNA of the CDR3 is TGTGCCAGCCGAGCTTACCTAGCGGGAGTAGGACCTAGCACAGATACGCAGTATTTT. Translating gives CASRAYLAGVGPSTDTQYF.

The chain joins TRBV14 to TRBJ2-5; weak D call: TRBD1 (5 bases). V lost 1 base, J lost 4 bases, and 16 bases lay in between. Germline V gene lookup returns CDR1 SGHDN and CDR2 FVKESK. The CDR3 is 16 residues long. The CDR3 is CASSQGYRTLGETQYF. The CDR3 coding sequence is TGTGCCAGCAGCCAAGGATACAGGACGTTAGGAGAGACCCAGTACTTC.

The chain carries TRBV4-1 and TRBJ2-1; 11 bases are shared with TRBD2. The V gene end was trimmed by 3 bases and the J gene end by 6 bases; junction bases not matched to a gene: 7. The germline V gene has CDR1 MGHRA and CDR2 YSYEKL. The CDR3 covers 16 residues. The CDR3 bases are TGCGCCAGCAGCCAGTTCTCTAGCGGGGGGCCCAATGAGCAGTTCTTC. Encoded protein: CASSQFSSGGPNEQFF.

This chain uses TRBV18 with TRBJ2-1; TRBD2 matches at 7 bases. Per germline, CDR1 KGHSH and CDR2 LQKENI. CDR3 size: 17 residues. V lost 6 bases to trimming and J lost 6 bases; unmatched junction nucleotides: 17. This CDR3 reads CASSLTSQAGASNEQFF. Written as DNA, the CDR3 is TGTGCCAGCTCGCTAACTTCTCAGGCGGGAGCATCCAATGAGCAGTTCTTC.

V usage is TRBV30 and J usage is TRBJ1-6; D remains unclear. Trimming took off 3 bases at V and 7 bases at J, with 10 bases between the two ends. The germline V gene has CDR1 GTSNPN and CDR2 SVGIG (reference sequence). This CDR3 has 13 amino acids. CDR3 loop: CAWSPSGNSPLHF. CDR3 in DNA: TGTGCCTGGAGCCCCTCGGGGAATTCACCCCTCCACTTT.

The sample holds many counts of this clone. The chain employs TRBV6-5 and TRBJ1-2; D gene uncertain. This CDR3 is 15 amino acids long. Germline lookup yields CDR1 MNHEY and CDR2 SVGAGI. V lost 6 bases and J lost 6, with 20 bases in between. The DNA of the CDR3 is TGTGCCAGCAGGCCCGGCAGAGAGGGATACAATGGCTACACCTTC. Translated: CASRPGREGYNGYTF.

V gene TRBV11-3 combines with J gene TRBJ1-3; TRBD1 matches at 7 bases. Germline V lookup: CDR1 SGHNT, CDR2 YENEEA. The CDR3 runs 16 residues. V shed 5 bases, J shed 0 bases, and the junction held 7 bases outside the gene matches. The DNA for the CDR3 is TGTGCCAGCAGCCAAGGGACAGCGGACTCTGGAAACACCATATATTTT. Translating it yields CASSQGTADSGNTIYF.

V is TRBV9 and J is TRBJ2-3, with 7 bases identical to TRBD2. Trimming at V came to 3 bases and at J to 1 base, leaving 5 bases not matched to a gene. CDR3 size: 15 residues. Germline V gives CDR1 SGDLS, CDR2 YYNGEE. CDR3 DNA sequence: TGTGCCAGCAGCGGGAGTGGGAGGGGCACAGATACGCAGTATTTT. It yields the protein CASSGSGRGTDTQYF. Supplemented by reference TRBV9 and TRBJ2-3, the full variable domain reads DSGVTQTPKHLITATGQRVTLRCSPRSGDLSVYWYQQSLDQGLQFLIQYYNGEERAKGNILERFSAQQFPDLHSELNLSSLELGDSALYFCASSGSGRGTDTQYFGPGTRLTVL.

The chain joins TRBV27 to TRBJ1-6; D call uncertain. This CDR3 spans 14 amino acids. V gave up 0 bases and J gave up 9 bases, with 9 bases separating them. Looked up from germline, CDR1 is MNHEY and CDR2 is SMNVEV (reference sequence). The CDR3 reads CASSLSALTSPLHF. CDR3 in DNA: TGTGCCAGCAGTTTATCGGCCCTCACTTCACCCCTCCACTTT.

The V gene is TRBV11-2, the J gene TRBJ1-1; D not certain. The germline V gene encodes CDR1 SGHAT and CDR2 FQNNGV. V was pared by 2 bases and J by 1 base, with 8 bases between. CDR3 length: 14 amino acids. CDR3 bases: TGTGCCAGCAGCTTAACCACGGGGAACACTGAAGCTTTCTTT. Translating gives CASSLTTGNTEAFF.

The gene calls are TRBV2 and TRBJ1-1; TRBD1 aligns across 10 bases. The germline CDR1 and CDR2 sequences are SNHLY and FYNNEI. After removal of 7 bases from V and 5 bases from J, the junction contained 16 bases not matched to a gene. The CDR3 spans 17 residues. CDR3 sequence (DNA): TGTGCCAGCACAGAAAGGACAGGGGGACCTAAGGAAACTGAAGCTTTCTTT. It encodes CASTERTGGPKETEAFF.

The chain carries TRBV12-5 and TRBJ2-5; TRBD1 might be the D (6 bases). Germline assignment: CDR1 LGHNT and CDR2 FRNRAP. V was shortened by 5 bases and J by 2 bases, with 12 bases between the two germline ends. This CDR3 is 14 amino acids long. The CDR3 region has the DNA TGTGCTAGTGGTACAGGGACGGGTCAAGAGACCCAGTACTTC. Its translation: CASGTGTGQETQYF.

In DNA, the CDR3 is TGTGCCAGCAGCTTAACTACGAATCAGCCCCAGCATTTT. Its protein product is CASSLTTNQPQHF. The chain combines TRBV7-6 with TRBJ1-5; D gene uncertain. The germline gives CDR1 SGHVS, CDR2 FNYEAQ. The CDR3 runs 13 residues. V lost 2 bases and J lost 4, with 6 bases in between.

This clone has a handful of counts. The chain's CDR3 is CASSPGNYNQPQHF. CDR3 nucleotide sequence: TGCGCCAGCAGCCCGGGAAACTATAATCAGCCCCAGCATTTT. The chain employs TRBV5-1 and TRBJ1-5; unclear D gene. The V end lost 4 bases, the J end lost 4 bases, and 12 bases lay between the germline ends. Germline CDR1 reads SGHRS; CDR2 reads YFSETQ. This CDR3 has 14 residues.

This CDR3 is CASSPKARAYEQYV. The CDR3 coding sequence is TGTGCCAGCTCACCAAAAGCCAGGGCCTACGAGCAGTACGTC. The chain uses TRBV18 and TRBJ2-7; TRBD1 might be the D (5 bases). Trimming took 2 bases from V and 2 from J, leaving 10 bases between them. Per germline, CDR1 KGHSH and CDR2 LQKENI. This CDR3 spans 14 amino acids.

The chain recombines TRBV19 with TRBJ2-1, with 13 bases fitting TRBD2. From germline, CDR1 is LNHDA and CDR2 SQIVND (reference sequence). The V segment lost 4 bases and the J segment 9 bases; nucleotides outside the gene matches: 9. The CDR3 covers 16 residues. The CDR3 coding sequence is TGTGCCAGTAGTACGGCCGGGACTAGCGGGACGATTGAGCAGTTCTTC. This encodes CASSTAGTSGTIEQFF.

The CDR3 here is CASRSRDNWNTEAFF. As DNA, the CDR3 is TGTGCCAGTAGATCGAGGGACAACTGGAACACTGAAGCTTTCTTT. The rearrangement uses TRBV19 and TRBJ1-1, with a weak D call TRBD1 (6 bases). The CDR3 extends over 15 amino acids. The germline V gene has CDR1 LNHDA and CDR2 SQIVND (reference sequence). Trimming removed 6 bases at V and 1 base at J, with 15 bases between.